This TCR beta chain was obtained from a study of cytomegalovirus exposure and HLA in healthy donors. Study overall: As an earlier analysis found, about 190 million T cells yielded 95 million to 130 million unique TCR beta sequences.

The germline V gene encodes CDR1 SGHRS and CDR2 YFSETQ. The CDR3 spans 11 residues. Between the trimmed V and J ends, which lost 0 bases and 11 bases, there was a span of 6 bases. This clone was seen only once. Its target is unknown. The PCR contained 60 Vbeta and 13 Jbeta primers. The method was immunoSEQ multiplex PCR; TCRdb's version includes in-frame clones alone and lacks a portion of them. The repertoire has 110,000 to 150,000 clones, around four fifths of them found once; the top ten carry more than 2%. Study conclusions and caveats: Presence/absence analyses treated sequencing depth as roughly uniform across donors. Compared with the roughly 700-donor mean, an Asian-associated ancestry cluster reportedly had fewer N-insertions, according to a later analysis. A later analysis linked a missense variant in DCLRE1C to the trimming of TCR beta V and J genes.

Sequencing was performed on PBMCs. J is TRBJ2-1 and V is TRBV5-1; no clear D. The clonotype comes from a boy younger than 10 in good health and CMV-seronegative. Here the CDR3 reads CASSLASQQFF. CDR3 coding DNA: TGCGCCAGCAGCTTGGCGAGCCAGCAGTTCTTC.